The 20 T cell receptor beta chains presented below share a single source sample, sequenced in a study of T cells in Graves' hyperthyroidism and ophthalmopathy. Researchers amplified the TCR beta CDR3 regions from RNA transcripts. A first-round RT-PCR of the TCR CDR3 used the HTBI primer set. TCRdb itself ran the multiplex PCR reads through MiXCR, one entry per CDR3 protein. There are a few hundred thousand distinct CDR3 sequences in the sample; about a sixth occur only once, and approximately 7% lies in the top ten. Material for sequencing was blood. The receptors derive from a woman in her 30s with Graves' hyperthyroidism.

At least ten counts were recorded for this clonotype. The chain carries TRBV6-6 and TRBJ1-5; 9 bases fit TRBD1. V lost 2 bases, J lost 6 bases, and 8 bases stayed unmatched. Per germline, CDR1 MNHNY and CDR2 SVGAGI (reference sequence). This CDR3 contains 16 residues. CDR3 DNA sequence: TGTGCCAGCAGTTACCCCGGGACAGGGATAGGTCAGCCCCAGCATTTT. It yields the protein CASSYPGTGIGQPQHF.

This clonotype turned up a few times. This rearrangement joins TRBV27 to TRBJ1-5, with unresolved D. Germline CDR1 MNHEY, CDR2 SMNVEV (reference sequence). The germline V and J ends were trimmed by 4 bases and 3 bases, with 10 bases remaining between them. The CDR3 extends over 14 amino acids. The CDR3 protein is CASSSGFDNQPQHF. The CDR3 region has the DNA TGTGCCAGCAGTTCGGGGTTCGACAATCAGCCCCAGCATTTT.

The V gene is TRBV3-1, the J gene TRBJ2-7; 11 positions match TRBD2. With 3 bases clipped from V and 4 bases from J, the junction kept 8 bases outside the gene matches. The CDR3 loop spans 16 amino acids. The germline gives CDR1 LGHDT, CDR2 YNNKEL (reference sequence). The CDR3 loop reads CASSQGPGLAGYEQYF. For the CDR3, the DNA is TGTGCCAGCAGCCAGGGGCCAGGACTAGCGGGTTACGAGCAGTACTTC.

This clonotype was seen many times. The chain uses TRBV28 and TRBJ2-2; 9 nucleotides line up with TRBD1. V lost 4 bases to trimming and J lost 6 bases; unmatched junction nucleotides: 3. The CDR3 has 14 amino acids. The germline V gene encodes CDR1 MDHEN and CDR2 SYDVKM. CDR3 coding DNA: TGTGCCAGCAGTTGGGGACAGGGTGCCGGGGAGCTGTTTTTT. As protein: CASSWGQGAGELFF.

This chain connects TRBV10-3 to TRBJ2-7; the match to TRBD2 covers 12 bases. CDR1 is ENHRY, CDR2 SYGVKD, per germline. The CDR3 is made up of 14 amino acids. The V and J ends lost 6 bases and 4 bases, in that order; junction bases with no gene match: 4. The CDR3 spells CAIRPLAGGYEQYF. The CDR3, as DNA: TGTGCCATCAGACCACTAGCGGGGGGATACGAGCAGTACTTC.

This clonotype was seen at least ten times. The chain uses TRBV6-1 and TRBJ2-5, with 9 bases identical to TRBD2. The length of the CDR3 is 16 residues. CDR1 and CDR2 (germline): MNHNS, SASEGT. The V gene end was trimmed by 1 base and the J gene end by 3 bases; junction bases not matched to a gene: 6. CDR3 region: CASSEEPSGRKETQYF. The CDR3 DNA reads as TGTGCCAGCAGTGAAGAGCCGAGCGGGAGGAAAGAGACCCAGTACTTC.

Concerning this clonotype: A much larger clone is a single base away; this may be a read error. This chain links TRBV3-1 with TRBJ2-7; possible D gene TRBD1, 5 bases. The CDR3 runs to 15 residues. From germline, CDR1 is LGHDT and CDR2 YNNKEL (reference sequence). The CDR3 DNA reads TGTGCCGGCAGCCAAGTAGGCGCAGGGTTAGGCGAGCAGTACTTC. Translation: CAGSQVGAGLGEQYF.

This chain links TRBV18 with TRBJ1-4, with TRBD1 matching over 7 bases. The CDR3 length is 14 residues. Germline lookup yields CDR1 KGHSH and CDR2 LQKENI. Trimming took 3 bases from V and 10 from J; bases not matched to a gene: 8. As DNA, the CDR3 is TGTGCCAGCTCACCGGGACAGCCGAGTAGAAAACTGTTTTTT. This encodes CASSPGQPSRKLFF.

This clonotype has at least ten counts. The chain couples TRBV12-3 or TRBV12-4 to TRBJ1-3; TRBD1 aligns across 7 bases. Trimming cost V 5 bases and J 4 bases; bases outside gene matches: 8. This CDR3 is 15 amino acids long. CDR3 loop: CASSPPGGLGNTIYF. For the CDR3, the DNA is TGTGCCAGCAGTCCCCCAGGGGGTCTAGGAAACACCATATATTTT.

Concerning this clonotype: A much larger clone lies a single base off, so this may be a read error. The chain uses TRBV28 and TRBJ2-7; no clear D. Deletions cut 3 bases from V and 2 bases from J, with 8 bases between. This CDR3 is built from 13 residues. Germline V CDR1 and CDR2: MDHEN, SYDVKM. The CDR3 sequence: CASSFKRPYEQYF. The DNA of the CDR3 is TGTGCCAGCAGTTTCAAGAGGCCCTACGAGCAGTACTTC.

At least ten counts were recorded for this clonotype. The gene calls are TRBV19 and TRBJ2-3, with D tentatively TRBD1 or TRBD2 (6 bases each). Germline V CDR1 and CDR2: LNHDA, SQIVND (reference sequence). The V gene lost 8 bases and the J gene lost 1 base, with 19 bases spanning the gap. There are 16 residues in the CDR3. The CDR3 region is CASGHHRGTRTDTQYF. Here the CDR3 DNA reads TGTGCCAGTGGCCACCACCGCGGGACACGCACAGATACGCAGTATTTT.

This clonotype was observed at least ten times. The V call is TRBV11-1, the J call TRBJ2-3; 9 bases map to TRBD2. The CDR3 spans 15 residues. Germline V lookup: CDR1 SGHAT, CDR2 FQDESV (reference sequence). V gave up 4 bases and J gave up 1 base; unmatched junction bases: 3. The CDR3 here is CASSSRTSGTDTQYF. CDR3 DNA: TGTGCCAGCAGCTCCCGGACTAGCGGCACAGATACGCAGTATTTT.

This sequence joins TRBV12-5 and TRBJ2-1; D is unresolved. Germline loops: CDR1 LGHNT, CDR2 FRNRAP. V was clipped by 2 bases and J by 6 bases, with 11 bases between them. The CDR3 extends over 14 amino acids. The CDR3 nucleotides are TGTGCTAGTGGTTTGATCGGTCGGACCAATGAGCAGTTCTTC. Its protein is CASGLIGRTNEQFF.

The chain couples TRBV5-6 to TRBJ2-1, with 10 bases fitting TRBD2. The CDR3 runs to 16 residues. From germline, CDR1 is SGHDT and CDR2 YYEEEE. Germline trimming cut 0 bases from V and 8 bases from J; bases unmatched to any gene: 8. DNA of the CDR3: TGTGCCAGCAGCTTGGAGGCTAGCGGGAGTCCCTATGAGCAGTTCTTC. It specifies CASSLEASGSPYEQFF.

This clonotype was seen a handful of times. V gene TRBV15 combines with J gene TRBJ2-7, with TRBD1 matching 7 bases. The CDR3 spans 13 residues. Trimming at V came to 6 bases and at J to 4 bases, leaving 6 bases not matched to a gene. Germline loops: CDR1 LNHNV, CDR2 YYDKDF (reference sequence). The CDR3 loop reads CATSPARGYEQYF. CDR3 bases: TGTGCCACCAGTCCGGCCAGGGGGTACGAGCAGTACTTC.

This clonotype was detected many times. V gene TRBV12-3 or TRBV12-4 combines with J gene TRBJ1-5; D gene unclear. This CDR3 has 14 amino acids. With 6 bases removed from V and 4 bases from J, the gap between germline ends came to 13 bases. The DNA for the CDR3 is TGTGCCAGCAGGAAAGGGCGAGGGAATCAGCCCCAGCATTTT. Protein sequence: CASRKGRGNQPQHF.

This rearrangement joins TRBV4-1 to TRBJ1-1; D not certain. Germline lookup yields CDR1 MGHRA and CDR2 YSYEKL. Trimming left V 0 bases short and J 1 base short, with 9 bases between. The CDR3 spans 15 residues. CDR3 in amino acids: CASSQERRKNTEAFF. In nucleotides, the CDR3 is TGCGCCAGCAGCCAAGAAAGGCGGAAGAACACTGAAGCTTTCTTT.

The gene calls are TRBV9 and TRBJ2-1, with D maybe TRBD1 (5 bases). The CDR3 extends over 14 amino acids. CDR1 is SGDLS, CDR2 YYNGEE, per germline. The V and J ends lost 4 bases and 7 bases respectively, with 15 bases between them. CDR3 sequence (DNA): TGTGCCAGCAGCCTGAGGACATTTTCAAATGAGCAGTTCTTC. Translation: CASSLRTFSNEQFF. The variable domain in full, completed from reference TRBV9 and TRBJ2-1, reads DSGVTQTPKHLITATGQRVTLRCSPRSGDLSVYWYQQSLDQGLQFLIQYYNGEERAKGNILERFSAQQFPDLHSELNLSSLELGDSALYFCASSLRTFSNEQFFGPGTRLTVL.

This clonotype showed up just a few times. A much larger clonotype is one base distant, so this may be a read error. The chain couples TRBV12-3 or TRBV12-4 to TRBJ1-5, with a weak D call TRBD1 (5 bases). This CDR3 region has 16 residues. Trimming stripped 3 bases from V and 1 base from J, with 13 bases between. CDR3: CASSFVAGQSNQPQHF. The CDR3 DNA reads as TGTGCCAGCAGTTTTGTCGCAGGACAAAGCAATCAGCCCCAGCATTTT.

This clonotype was seen only a few times. The germline gene is not matched at one end of the junction; a read error may be the cause. The rearrangement joins TRBV30 to TRBJ2-3, with a possible D match to TRBD1 (5 bases). The CDR3 contains 15 residues. CDR1 is GTSNPN and CDR2 is SVGIG in the germline V gene (reference sequence). The CDR3 reads CAWSPQGISTGTQYF. In nucleotides, the CDR3 is TGTGCCTGGAGTCCGCAGGGCATTAGCACAGGTACGCAGTATTTT.